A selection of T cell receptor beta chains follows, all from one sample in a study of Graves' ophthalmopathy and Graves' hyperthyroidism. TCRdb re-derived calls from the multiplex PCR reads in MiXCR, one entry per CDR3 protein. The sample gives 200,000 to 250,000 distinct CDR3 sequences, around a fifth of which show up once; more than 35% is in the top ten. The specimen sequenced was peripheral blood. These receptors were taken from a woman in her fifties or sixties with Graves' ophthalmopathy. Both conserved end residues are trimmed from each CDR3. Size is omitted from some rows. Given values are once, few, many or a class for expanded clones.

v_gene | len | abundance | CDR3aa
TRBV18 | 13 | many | ASSRQQTNTGELF
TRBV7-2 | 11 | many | ASSKTGNTEAF
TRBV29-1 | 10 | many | SVPGGGETQY
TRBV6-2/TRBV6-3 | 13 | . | ASAPVQRMAHGYT
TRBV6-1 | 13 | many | ASTQPVSGANVLT
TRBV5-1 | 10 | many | ASSQQGVEAF
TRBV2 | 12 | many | ASRRTPSSYEQY
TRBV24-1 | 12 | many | ATSDSQAGYGYT
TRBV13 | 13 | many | ASSLNRVAGNTIY
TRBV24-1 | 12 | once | ATSDFKGQETQY
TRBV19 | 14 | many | ASKPTGKLNTGELF
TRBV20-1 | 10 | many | SASDRAYGYT
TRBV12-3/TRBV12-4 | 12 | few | ASTRRTGPSGYT
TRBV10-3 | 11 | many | AISDSGGATQY
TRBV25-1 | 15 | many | ASSEIGTSGSKETQY
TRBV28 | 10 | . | ASGQMNTEAF
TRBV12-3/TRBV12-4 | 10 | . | ASSPDRYGYT
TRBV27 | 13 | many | ASSPPTGGATEAF
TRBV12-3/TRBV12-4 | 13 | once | ASRPKTGVGYEQY
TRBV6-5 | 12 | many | ASSPASGVYEQY
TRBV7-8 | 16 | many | ASSLRERTQYSNQPQH
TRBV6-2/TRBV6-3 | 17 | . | ASSYSYTPGQGTTGELF
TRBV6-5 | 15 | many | ASSYLSKSLGEGEQY
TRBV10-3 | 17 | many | AISESAIRQGRTNTEAF
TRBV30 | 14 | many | AWSIQALIRQETQY
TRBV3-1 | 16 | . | ASSQPGRTNAGKNIQY
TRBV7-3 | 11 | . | ASSLGSDGELF
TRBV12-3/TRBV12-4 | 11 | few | ASSRTGESGYT
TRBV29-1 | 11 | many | SARQFMNTEAF
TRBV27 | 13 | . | ASSLSRGANTEAF
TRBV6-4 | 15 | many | ASNPGQGRSGANVLT